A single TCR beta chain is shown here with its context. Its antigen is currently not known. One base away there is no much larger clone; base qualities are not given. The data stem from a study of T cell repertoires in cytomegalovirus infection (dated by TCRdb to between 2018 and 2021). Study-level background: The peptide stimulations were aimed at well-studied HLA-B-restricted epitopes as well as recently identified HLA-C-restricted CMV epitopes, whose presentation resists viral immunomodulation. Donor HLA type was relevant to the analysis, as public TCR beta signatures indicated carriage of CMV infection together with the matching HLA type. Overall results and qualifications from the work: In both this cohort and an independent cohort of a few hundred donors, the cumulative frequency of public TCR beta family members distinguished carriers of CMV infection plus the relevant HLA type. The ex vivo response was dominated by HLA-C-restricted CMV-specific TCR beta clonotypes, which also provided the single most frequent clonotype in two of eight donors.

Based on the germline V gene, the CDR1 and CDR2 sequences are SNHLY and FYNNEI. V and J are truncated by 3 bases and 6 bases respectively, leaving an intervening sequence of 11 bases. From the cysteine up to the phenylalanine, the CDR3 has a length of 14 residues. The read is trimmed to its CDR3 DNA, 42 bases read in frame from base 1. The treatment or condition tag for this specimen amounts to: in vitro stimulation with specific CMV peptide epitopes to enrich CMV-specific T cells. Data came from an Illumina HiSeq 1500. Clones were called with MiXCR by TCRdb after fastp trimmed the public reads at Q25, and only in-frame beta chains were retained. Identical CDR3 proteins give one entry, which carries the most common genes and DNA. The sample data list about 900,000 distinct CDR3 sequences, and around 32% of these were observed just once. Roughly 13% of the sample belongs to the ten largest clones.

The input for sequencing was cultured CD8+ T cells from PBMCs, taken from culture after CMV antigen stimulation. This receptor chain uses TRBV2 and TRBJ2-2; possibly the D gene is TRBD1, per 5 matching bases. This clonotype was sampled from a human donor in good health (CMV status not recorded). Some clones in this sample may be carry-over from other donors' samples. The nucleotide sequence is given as TGTGCCAGCAGTGATAAGGGGCGCGCCGGGGAGCTGTTTTTT. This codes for CASSDKGRAGELFF.